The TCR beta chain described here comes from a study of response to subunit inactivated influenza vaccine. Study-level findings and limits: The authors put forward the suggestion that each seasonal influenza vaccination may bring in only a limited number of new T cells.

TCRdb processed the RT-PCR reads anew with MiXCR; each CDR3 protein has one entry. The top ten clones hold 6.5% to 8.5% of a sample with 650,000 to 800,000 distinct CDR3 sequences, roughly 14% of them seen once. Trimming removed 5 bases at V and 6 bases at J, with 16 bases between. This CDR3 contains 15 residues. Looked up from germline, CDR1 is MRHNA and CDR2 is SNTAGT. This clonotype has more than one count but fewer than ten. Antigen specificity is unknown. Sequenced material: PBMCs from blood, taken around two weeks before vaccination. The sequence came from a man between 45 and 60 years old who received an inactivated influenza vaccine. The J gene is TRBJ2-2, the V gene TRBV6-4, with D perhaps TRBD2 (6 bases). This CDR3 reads CASSPEAGMAGELFF. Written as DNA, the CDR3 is TGTGCCAGCAGTCCTGAGGCGGGGATGGCCGGGGAGCTGTTTTTT.